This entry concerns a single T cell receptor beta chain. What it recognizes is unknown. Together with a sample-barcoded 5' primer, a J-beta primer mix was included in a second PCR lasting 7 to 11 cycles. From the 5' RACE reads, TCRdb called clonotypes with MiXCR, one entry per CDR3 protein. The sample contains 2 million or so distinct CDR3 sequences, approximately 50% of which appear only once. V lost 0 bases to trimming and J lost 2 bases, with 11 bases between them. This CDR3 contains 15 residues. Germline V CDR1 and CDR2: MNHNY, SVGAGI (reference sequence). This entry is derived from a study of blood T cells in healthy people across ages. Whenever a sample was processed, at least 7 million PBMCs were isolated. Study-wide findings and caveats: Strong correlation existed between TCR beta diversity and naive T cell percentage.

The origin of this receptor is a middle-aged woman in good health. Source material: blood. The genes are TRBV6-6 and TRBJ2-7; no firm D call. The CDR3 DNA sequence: TGTGCCAGCAGTTACTCCGAGGTCCCCACCTACGAGCAGTACTTC. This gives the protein CASSYSEVPTYEQYF.